The sample holds many counts of the clone carrying this T cell receptor (beta chain). TCRdb processed the reads anew with MiXCR; each CDR3 protein has one entry. This table has some 400,000 distinct CDR3 sequences, about a sixth appearing once. These data originate in a study of T cell repertoires in cytomegalovirus infection. The V and J ends lost 7 bases and 1 base respectively, with 10 bases between them. The CDR3 loop spans 13 amino acids. Germline V gene lookup returns CDR1 SEHNR and CDR2 FQNEAQ (reference sequence). The V and J genes are TRBV7-9 and TRBJ1-1; no definite D call. Sequenced material: PBMCs. This receptor was identified in a human donor in good health (CMV status not recorded). Some clones in this sample may be carry-over from other donors' samples. The CDR3 region is CASIRGGNTEAFF. The CDR3 region has the DNA TGTGCCAGCATACGGGGTGGGAACACTGAAGCTTTCTTT.